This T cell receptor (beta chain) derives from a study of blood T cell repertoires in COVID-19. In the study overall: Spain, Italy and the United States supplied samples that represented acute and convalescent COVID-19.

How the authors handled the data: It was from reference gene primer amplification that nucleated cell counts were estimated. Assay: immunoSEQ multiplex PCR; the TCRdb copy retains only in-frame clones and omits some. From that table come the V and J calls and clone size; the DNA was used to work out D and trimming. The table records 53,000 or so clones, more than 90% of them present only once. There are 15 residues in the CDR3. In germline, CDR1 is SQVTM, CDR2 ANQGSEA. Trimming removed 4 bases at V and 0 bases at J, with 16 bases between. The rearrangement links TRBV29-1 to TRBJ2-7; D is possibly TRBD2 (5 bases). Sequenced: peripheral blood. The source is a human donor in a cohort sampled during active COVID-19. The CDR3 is CSVAPRLASSYEQYF. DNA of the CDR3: TGCAGCGTTGCTCCCCGTTTAGCGAGCTCCTACGAGCAGTACTTC.